This T cell receptor (beta chain) was profiled in a study of T cell responses to AZD1222 COVID-19 vaccine (dated by TCRdb to the early 2020s). Background for the entire study: AZD1222 recipients whose second dose came at about 4 weeks and those whose second dose came at about 12 weeks were combined into one group, since spike-specific TCR depth and breadth did not differ between the two schedules. A total of 233 trial participants underwent TCR sequencing, of whom about 210 had received two doses of AZD1222 and around 26 had received two doses of the MenACWY control vaccine. Trial participants were enrolled by age into 18-55, 56-69 and 70-plus year subgroups, with roughly 160, 29 and 62 TCR-sequenced participants respectively. The full study reports these points: Because no day 14 peak-response samples were available, the repertoires could be characterized only after the peak T cell response. Conclusions about previously exposed vaccinees were limited because only six or seven AZD1222 recipients were SARS-CoV-2 seropositive at baseline. In the small 56-69-year group, the increase in depth fell short of significance, most likely because of low power. Participants were mostly white British, with more females than males. The authors suggested clonal diversity may have been underestimated. A significant rise in spike-specific TCR breadth and depth was observed after two AZD1222 doses relative to day 0 and relative to MenACWY recipients. Nearly half of unique spike-specific TCRs reportedly recognized epitopes outside regions mutated in the B.1.351 and B.1.1.7 variants. The vaccine-associated CD4 TCRs covered the entire spike protein, and the dominant responses fell in regions 160-218 and 743-854.

The time point label, read with the paper, signifies: baseline before first vaccination. Vaccinee samples came from UK trials COV001 and COV002, including a single-blind randomized controlled phase 2/3 trial of AZD1222 (ChAdOx1 nCoV-19) in healthy adults. For TCRbeta chain sequencing, PBMC samples from trial participants were taken at day 0 and at day 28 after the second dose. The CDR3 regions of human TCRbeta chains were analyzed by immunosequencing. The study's processing was this. Repertoire TCRs were matched against a reference library of SARS-CoV-2-specific TCRs generated with the MIRA antigen-specificity platform. Breadth was defined as the fraction of unique TCRs that were SARS-CoV-2-associated. Depth was defined as the fraction of total T cells that were SARS-CoV-2-associated. Using the MIRA data, every spike-specific TCR was mapped to the spike region that the TCR reacted to and assigned to either a CD4 or a CD8 class. Log10-transformed breadth and depth values were compared by one-way ANOVA with Sidak's multiple comparisons tests. Entries here come from immuneACCESS through TCRdb and include only in-frame sequences with V and J called. Some clones fail to appear in such tables; in the studies checked, an unresolved V gene covers under half of the shortfall, and the cause of the remainder is unknown. That table gives V, J and clone size, and the DNA gave D and trimming. The sample yields tens of thousands of clones; about 87% were counted once. The ten largest clonotypes hold over 12% of the sample.

For this clone: This clone's antigen is unknown. No much larger clone is present one base from it, and per-base qualities are unavailable.

Looking up the germline V gene (reference sequence) yields CDR1 MNHEY and CDR2 SMNVEV. V loses 6 bases of germline sequence and J loses 7 bases, and the interval between the two ends is 16 bases. The CDR3 goes from the cysteine to the phenylalanine over 14 residues. Of all the DNA, just the CDR3 is kept, 42 bases in frame from base 1. Material: peripheral blood, obtained on day 0 of AZD1222 vaccination. The receptor comes from an adult in good health. The chain uses TRBV27 and TRBJ2-1; a tentative D call is TRBD2 (6 bases match). In nucleotides, the sequence is TGTGCCAGCAGATGGCTAGCGCTCAGGAATGAGCAGTTCTTC. Its protein reads: CASRWLALRNEQFF.